This is a list of T cell receptor beta chains from one sample in a study of human CD8 memory T cell subsets. TCRdb reworked the 5' RACE reads into one entry per CDR3 protein, no DNA. The repertoire shows about 5,500 distinct CDR3 sequences; the top ten hold roughly a sixth. The sequencing input was CD8+ T cells from PBMCs. The receptors were sampled from a human donor in good health. The CDR3 runs from the conserved cysteine through the conserved F or W. Fields, in order: J gene, clone size, V gene, CDR3 protein. Clone size, where shown, is once, few, many, or a class for clones that have expanded.

J gene: TRBJ2-5
clone size: -
V gene: TRBV27
CDR3 protein: CASSLWAGAQETQYF

J gene: TRBJ2-3
clone size: -
V gene: TRBV4-3
CDR3 protein: CASSQEGTDPSTDTQYF

J gene: TRBJ1-6
clone size: -
V gene: TRBV28
CDR3 protein: CASSLQGGVNSPLHF

J gene: TRBJ1-1
clone size: -
V gene: TRBV6-5
CDR3 protein: CASSYAGMTEAFF

J gene: TRBJ2-3
clone size: -
V gene: TRBV29-1
CDR3 protein: CSVEGPGLLSLTDTQYF

J gene: TRBJ2-3
clone size: -
V gene: TRBV6-2/TRBV6-3
CDR3 protein: CASSLPAGDTQYF

J gene: TRBJ1-1
clone size: -
V gene: TRBV7-8
CDR3 protein: CASSPGQGTEAFF

J gene: TRBJ1-4
clone size: -
V gene: TRBV28
CDR3 protein: CASLSGALTNEKLFF

J gene: TRBJ2-1
clone size: -
V gene: TRBV6-5
CDR3 protein: CASSLRESYNEQFF

J gene: TRBJ2-3
clone size: medium-sized
V gene: TRBV20-1
CDR3 protein: CSARDRDSTTDTQYF

J gene: TRBJ1-5
clone size: -
V gene: TRBV7-6
CDR3 protein: CASSLTAGLDQPQHF

J gene: TRBJ2-7
clone size: medium-sized
V gene: TRBV4-3
CDR3 protein: CASSPTKTSYEQYF

J gene: TRBJ1-1
clone size: -
V gene: TRBV30
CDR3 protein: CAWSGELNTEAFF

J gene: TRBJ1-2
clone size: medium-sized
V gene: TRBV29-1
CDR3 protein: CSVPEPGQGNYGYTF

J gene: TRBJ2-1
clone size: -
V gene: TRBV10-3
CDR3 protein: CAISPSDYNEQFF

J gene: TRBJ2-5
clone size: -
V gene: TRBV2
CDR3 protein: CASSSSLSGGETQYF

J gene: TRBJ1-2
clone size: -
V gene: TRBV18
CDR3 protein: CASSTKGQGTTF

J gene: TRBJ1-1
clone size: -
V gene: TRBV7-2
CDR3 protein: CASSHRVARPEAFF

J gene: TRBJ2-4
clone size: -
V gene: TRBV23-1
CDR3 protein: CAVFRTGLAKNIQYF

J gene: TRBJ1-1
clone size: -
V gene: TRBV12-3/TRBV12-4
CDR3 protein: CASSLTPNTEAFF

J gene: TRBJ1-5
clone size: -
V gene: TRBV3-1
CDR3 protein: CASSQDLYQPQHF

J gene: TRBJ2-1
clone size: -
V gene: TRBV5-1
CDR3 protein: CASSLEPSGSSYNEQFF

J gene: TRBJ1-1
clone size: -
V gene: TRBV5-6
CDR3 protein: CASSPSTGTEAFF

J gene: TRBJ2-3
clone size: -
V gene: TRBV29-1
CDR3 protein: CSVDGGEGRAQYF

J gene: TRBJ2-7
clone size: -
V gene: TRBV7-8
CDR3 protein: CASSFLGAVHEQYF

J gene: TRBJ1-2
clone size: -
V gene: TRBV5-4
CDR3 protein: CASITSGQGHGYTF

J gene: TRBJ1-5
clone size: -
V gene: TRBV28
CDR3 protein: CASRNELRDSNQPQHF

J gene: TRBJ2-1
clone size: medium-sized
V gene: TRBV4-1
CDR3 protein: CASSLGLFGNFNEQFF

J gene: TRBJ2-2
clone size: -
V gene: TRBV20-1
CDR3 protein: CSASRANTGELFF

J gene: TRBJ2-5
clone size: -
V gene: TRBV28
CDR3 protein: CASSPLGVEETQYF

J gene: TRBJ2-7
clone size: -
V gene: TRBV3-1
CDR3 protein: CASSHDWGGSYEQYF

J gene: TRBJ2-2
clone size: -
V gene: TRBV5-6
CDR3 protein: CASSPGITGELFF

J gene: TRBJ2-1
clone size: medium-sized
V gene: TRBV12-3/TRBV12-4
CDR3 protein: CASSNSGGHSYNEQFF

J gene: TRBJ2-7
clone size: -
V gene: TRBV29-1
CDR3 protein: CSVESGQGYEQYF

J gene: TRBJ2-2
clone size: -
V gene: TRBV5-4
CDR3 protein: CASSLAPGNTGELFF

J gene: TRBJ2-3
clone size: -
V gene: TRBV28
CDR3 protein: CASTSDRTDTQYF

J gene: TRBJ2-7
clone size: -
V gene: TRBV7-2
CDR3 protein: CASSGGTAYEQYF

J gene: TRBJ1-4
clone size: -
V gene: TRBV6-6
CDR3 protein: CASSYAVVWAPQATNEKLFF

J gene: TRBJ2-1
clone size: -
V gene: TRBV7-2
CDR3 protein: CASSLVKTTYNEQFF

J gene: TRBJ2-1
clone size: -
V gene: TRBV20-1
CDR3 protein: CSSIGLAETYNEQFF

J gene: TRBJ2-7
clone size: -
V gene: TRBV5-1
CDR3 protein: CASSSGDSSNEQYF

J gene: TRBJ2-1
clone size: -
V gene: TRBV5-1
CDR3 protein: CASSASGVTYNEQFF

J gene: TRBJ2-4
clone size: medium-sized
V gene: TRBV9
CDR3 protein: CASSPGTGKNIQYF

J gene: TRBJ2-7
clone size: -
V gene: TRBV7-2
CDR3 protein: CASSPLGLAASSYEQYF

J gene: TRBJ2-1
clone size: -
V gene: TRBV30
CDR3 protein: CAWSPLSGAGGIYEQFF

J gene: TRBJ2-1
clone size: -
V gene: TRBV7-9
CDR3 protein: CASSPPTSYNEQFF

J gene: TRBJ2-7
clone size: -
V gene: TRBV4-3
CDR3 protein: CASSLTWPVGEQYF

J gene: TRBJ1-6
clone size: -
V gene: TRBV5-5
CDR3 protein: CASRHDRGNSPLHF

J gene: TRBJ2-1
clone size: -
V gene: TRBV13
CDR3 protein: CASSLGLASYEQFF

J gene: TRBJ2-7
clone size: -
V gene: TRBV29-1
CDR3 protein: CSVERLQGVYEQYF

J gene: TRBJ2-7
clone size: -
V gene: TRBV20-1
CDR3 protein: CSARRLAGGISSYEQYF

J gene: TRBJ2-2
clone size: -
V gene: TRBV5-3
CDR3 protein: CARSFMTSGSAGELFF

J gene: TRBJ2-7
clone size: -
V gene: TRBV19
CDR3 protein: CASSVDPPYEQYF

J gene: TRBJ2-7
clone size: -
V gene: TRBV28
CDR3 protein: CASSFPGTGYEQYF

J gene: TRBJ2-1
clone size: -
V gene: TRBV19
CDR3 protein: CASRLDRANEQFF

J gene: TRBJ2-5
clone size: -
V gene: TRBV7-9
CDR3 protein: CASSSPRGRKTQYF

J gene: TRBJ2-5
clone size: -
V gene: TRBV7-6
CDR3 protein: CASSVRLASSETQYF

J gene: TRBJ2-1
clone size: -
V gene: TRBV20-1
CDR3 protein: CSARDRVSYNEQFF

J gene: TRBJ2-1
clone size: -
V gene: TRBV9
CDR3 protein: CASRAEPYNEQFF